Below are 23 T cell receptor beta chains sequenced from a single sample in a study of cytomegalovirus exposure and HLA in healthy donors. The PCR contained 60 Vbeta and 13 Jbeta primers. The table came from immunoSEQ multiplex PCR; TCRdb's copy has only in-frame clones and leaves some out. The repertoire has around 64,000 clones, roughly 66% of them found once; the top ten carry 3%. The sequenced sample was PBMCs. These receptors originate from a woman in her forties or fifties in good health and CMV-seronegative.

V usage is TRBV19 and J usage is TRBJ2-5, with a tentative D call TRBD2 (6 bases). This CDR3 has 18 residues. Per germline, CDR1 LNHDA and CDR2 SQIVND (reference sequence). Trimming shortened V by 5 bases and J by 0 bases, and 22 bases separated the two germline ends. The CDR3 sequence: CASSGGLTFPLYQETQYF. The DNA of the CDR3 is TGTGCCAGTAGTGGAGGGTTGACTTTCCCCCTTTACCAAGAGACCCAGTACTTC.

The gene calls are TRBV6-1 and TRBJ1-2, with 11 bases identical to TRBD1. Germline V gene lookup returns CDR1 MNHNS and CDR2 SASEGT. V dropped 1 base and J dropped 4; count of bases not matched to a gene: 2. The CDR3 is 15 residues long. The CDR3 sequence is CASSEEGTGGYGYTF. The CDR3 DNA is TGTGCCAGCAGTGAAGAGGGGACAGGGGGCTATGGCTACACCTTC.

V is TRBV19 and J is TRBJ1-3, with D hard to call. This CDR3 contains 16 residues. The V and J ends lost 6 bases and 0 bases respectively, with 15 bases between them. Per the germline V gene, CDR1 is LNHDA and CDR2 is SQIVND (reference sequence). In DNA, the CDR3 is TGTGCCAGTAGCCGCCGGTTCAGGTCCTCTGGAAACACCATATATTTT. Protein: CASSRRFRSSGNTIYF.

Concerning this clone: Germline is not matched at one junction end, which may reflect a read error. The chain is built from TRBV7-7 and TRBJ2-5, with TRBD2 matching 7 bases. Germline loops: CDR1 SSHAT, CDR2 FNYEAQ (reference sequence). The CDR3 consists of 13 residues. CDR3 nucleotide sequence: TGTGCTAGCAGCTCGAGCGGGACGGAGACCCAGTACTTC. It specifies CASSSSGTETQYF.

CDR3 in amino acids: CASSSLNTSGRITDTQYF. CDR3 coding DNA: TGCGCCAGCAGCTCCCTTAATACTAGCGGGAGGATAACAGATACGCAGTATTTT. V is TRBV5-1 and J is TRBJ2-3; 12 bases map to TRBD2. The CDR3 extends over 18 amino acids. Trimming took 3 bases from V and 3 from J; bases not matched to a gene: 11. Germline V lookup: CDR1 SGHRS, CDR2 YFSETQ. The whole variable domain, filled in from reference TRBV5-1 and TRBJ2-3, reads KAGVTQTPRYLIKTRGQQVTLSCSPISGHRSVSWYQQTPGQGLQFLFEYFSETQRNKGNFPGRFSGRQFSNSRSEMNVSTLELGDSALYLCASSSLNTSGRITDTQYFGPGTRLTVL.

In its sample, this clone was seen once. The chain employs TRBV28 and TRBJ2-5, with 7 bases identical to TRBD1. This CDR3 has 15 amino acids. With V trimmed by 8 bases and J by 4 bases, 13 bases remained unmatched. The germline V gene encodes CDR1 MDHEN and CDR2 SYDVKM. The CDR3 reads CASLNQQGWGETQYF. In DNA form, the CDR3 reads TGTGCCAGCCTAAACCAACAGGGGTGGGGAGAGACCCAGTACTTC.

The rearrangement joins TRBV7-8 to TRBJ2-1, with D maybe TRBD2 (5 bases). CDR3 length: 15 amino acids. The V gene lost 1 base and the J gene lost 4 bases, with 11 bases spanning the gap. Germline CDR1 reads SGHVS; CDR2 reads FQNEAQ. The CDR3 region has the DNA TGTGCCAGCAGCTTAGGGTGGAGCGGTTACAATGAGCAGTTCTTC. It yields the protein CASSLGWSGYNEQFF.

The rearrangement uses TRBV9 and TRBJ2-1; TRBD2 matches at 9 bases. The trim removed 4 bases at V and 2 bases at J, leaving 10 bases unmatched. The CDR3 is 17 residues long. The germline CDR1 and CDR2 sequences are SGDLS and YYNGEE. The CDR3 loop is CASSPPPGLAPYNEQFF. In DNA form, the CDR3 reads TGTGCCAGCAGCCCCCCACCGGGACTAGCCCCCTACAATGAGCAGTTCTTC.

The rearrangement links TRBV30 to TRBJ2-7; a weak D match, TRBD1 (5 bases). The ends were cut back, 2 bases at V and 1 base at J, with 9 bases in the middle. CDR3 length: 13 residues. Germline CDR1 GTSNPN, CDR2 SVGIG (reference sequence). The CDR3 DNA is TGTGCCTGGAGTTTAGGGGCATCCTACGAGCAGTACTTC. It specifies CAWSLGASYEQYF.

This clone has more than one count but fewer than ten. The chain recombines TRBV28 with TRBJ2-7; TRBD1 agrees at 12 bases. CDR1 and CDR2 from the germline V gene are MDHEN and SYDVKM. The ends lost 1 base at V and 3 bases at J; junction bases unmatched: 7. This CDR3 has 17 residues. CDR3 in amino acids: CASSLFPRDRGHYEQYF. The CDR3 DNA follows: TGTGCCAGCAGTTTATTCCCCCGGGACAGGGGGCACTACGAGCAGTACTTC.

The DNA of the CDR3 is TGTGCCAGCAGCCAAACTAGCGGGAGATTCAGGGGTGAGCAGTTCTTC. It codes for CASSQTSGRFRGEQFF. The chain combines TRBV11-3 with TRBJ2-1; 11 bases line up with TRBD2. J gave up 9 bases and V 5 bases, and 12 bases lay outside the gene matches. This CDR3 has 16 amino acids. CDR1 and CDR2 from the germline V gene are SGHNT and YENEEA. Full variable domain (rest looked up from reference TRBV11-3 and TRBJ2-1): EAGVVQSPRYKIIEKKQPVAFWCNPISGHNTLYWYLQNLGQGPELLIRYENEEAVDDSQLPKDRFSAERLKGVDSTLKIQPAELGDSAVYLCASSQTSGRFRGEQFFGPGTRLTVL.

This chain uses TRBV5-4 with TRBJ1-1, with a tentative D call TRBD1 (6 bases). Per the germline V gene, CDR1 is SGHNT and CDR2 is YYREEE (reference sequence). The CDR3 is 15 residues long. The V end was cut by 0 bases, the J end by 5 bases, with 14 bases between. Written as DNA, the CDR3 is TGTGCCAGCAGCTTGGGCCTGGCAGGGGAGACTGAAGCTTTCTTT. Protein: CASSLGLAGETEAFF.

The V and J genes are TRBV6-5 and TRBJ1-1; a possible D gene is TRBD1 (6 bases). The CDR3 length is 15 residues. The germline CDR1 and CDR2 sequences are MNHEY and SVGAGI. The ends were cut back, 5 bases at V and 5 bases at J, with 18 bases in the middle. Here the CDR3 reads CASSLLPQGATEAFF. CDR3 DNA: TGTGCCAGCAGTCTACTTCCACAGGGTGCGACTGAAGCTTTCTTT.

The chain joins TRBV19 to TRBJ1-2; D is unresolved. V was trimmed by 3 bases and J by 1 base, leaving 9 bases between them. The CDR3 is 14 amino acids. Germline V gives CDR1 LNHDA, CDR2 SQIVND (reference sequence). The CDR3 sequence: CASSIGLSNYGYTF. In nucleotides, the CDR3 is TGTGCCAGTAGTATCGGACTGAGTAACTATGGCTACACCTTC.

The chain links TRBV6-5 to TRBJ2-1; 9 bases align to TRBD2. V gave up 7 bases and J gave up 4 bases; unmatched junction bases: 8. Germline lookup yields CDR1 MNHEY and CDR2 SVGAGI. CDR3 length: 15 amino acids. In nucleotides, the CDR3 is TGTGCCAGCAACGCAGCGGGAGGACCTTACAATGAGCAGTTCTTC. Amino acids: CASNAAGGPYNEQFF.

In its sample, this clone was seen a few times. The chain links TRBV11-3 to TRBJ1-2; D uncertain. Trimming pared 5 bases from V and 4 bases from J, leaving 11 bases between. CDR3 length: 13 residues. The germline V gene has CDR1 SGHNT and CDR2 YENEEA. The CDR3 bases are TGTGCCAGCAGCGGGGAGGCGGCCTATGGCTACACCTTC. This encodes CASSGEAAYGYTF.

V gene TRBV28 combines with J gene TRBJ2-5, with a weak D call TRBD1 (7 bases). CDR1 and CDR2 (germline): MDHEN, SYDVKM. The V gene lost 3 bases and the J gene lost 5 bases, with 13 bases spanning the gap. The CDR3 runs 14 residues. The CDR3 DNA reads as TGTGCCAGCAGTTTTCAGGGGGGTCGGGAGACCCAGTACTTC. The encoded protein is CASSFQGGRETQYF.

As DNA, the CDR3 is TGTGCCAGCAGCCCCCCGGCGGGACCCGCAGCCTATGGCTACACCTTC. This encodes CASSPPAGPAAYGYTF. This rearrangement joins TRBV7-2 to TRBJ1-2; D is perhaps TRBD1 (5 bases). Per germline, CDR1 SGHTA and CDR2 FQGNSA. The V and J ends lost 5 bases and 4 bases respectively, with 20 bases between them. This CDR3 contains 16 residues.

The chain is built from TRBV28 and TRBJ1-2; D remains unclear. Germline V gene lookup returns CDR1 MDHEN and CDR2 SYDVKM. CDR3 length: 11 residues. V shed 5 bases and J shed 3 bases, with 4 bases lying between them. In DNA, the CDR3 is TGTGCCAGCAGTGTCGACTATGGCTACACCTTC. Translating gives CASSVDYGYTF.

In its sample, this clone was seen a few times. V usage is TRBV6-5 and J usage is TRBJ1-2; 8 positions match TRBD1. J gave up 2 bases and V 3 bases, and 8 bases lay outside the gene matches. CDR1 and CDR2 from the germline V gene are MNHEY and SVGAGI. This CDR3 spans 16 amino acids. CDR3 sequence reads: CASSYSTGETNYGYTF. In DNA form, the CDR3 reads TGTGCCAGCAGTTATTCGACAGGGGAGACCAACTATGGCTACACCTTC.

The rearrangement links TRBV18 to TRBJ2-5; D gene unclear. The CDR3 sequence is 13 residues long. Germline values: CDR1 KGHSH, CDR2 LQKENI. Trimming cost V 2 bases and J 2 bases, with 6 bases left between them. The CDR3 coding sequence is TGTGCCAGCTCACCAAACGGGCAAGAGACCCAGTACTTC. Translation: CASSPNGQETQYF.

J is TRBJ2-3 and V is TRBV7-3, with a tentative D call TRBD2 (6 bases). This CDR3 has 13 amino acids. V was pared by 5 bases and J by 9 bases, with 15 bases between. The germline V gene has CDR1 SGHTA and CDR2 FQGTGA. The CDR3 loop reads CASSPTPRGTQYF. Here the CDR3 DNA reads TGTGCCAGCAGCCCGACGCCACGGGGGACGCAGTATTTT. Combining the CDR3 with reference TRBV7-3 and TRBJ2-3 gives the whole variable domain GAGVSQTPSNKVTEKGKYVELRCDPISGHTALYWYRQSLGQGPEFLIYFQGTGAADDSGLPNDRFFAVRPEGSVSTLKIQRTERGDSAVYLCASSPTPRGTQYFGPGTRLTVL.

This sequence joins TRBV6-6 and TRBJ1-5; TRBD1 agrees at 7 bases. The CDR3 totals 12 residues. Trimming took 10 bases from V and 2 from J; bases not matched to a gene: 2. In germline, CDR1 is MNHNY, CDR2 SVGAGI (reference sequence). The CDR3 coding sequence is TGTGCCACTACAGGGGGCAATCAGCCCCAGCATTTT. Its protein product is CATTGGNQPQHF.